This T cell receptor beta chain is from a study of beta chain features in type 1 diabetes. General study findings and limits: A pattern of fewer insertions and more deletions at VDJ junctions was seen in type 1 diabetes patients. Shorter TCRB CDR3s, moderately but significantly so, marked every one of the four CD4+ subsets in Type 1 diabetes patients.

The V segment lost 5 bases and the J segment 0 bases; nucleotides outside the gene matches: 4. Germline CDR1 is MNHEY and CDR2 is SMNVEV (reference sequence). The CDR3 is 14 residues long. The authors reverse transcribed all of the isolated RNA, so sequencing captured expressed TCRB transcripts. The assay was immunoSEQ multiplex PCR, and TCRdb's table has in-frame clones only and misses some. The data hold about 150,000 clones, with approximately 8.1% observed a single time. A word on this clone: What it binds is not known.

The chain uses TRBV27 and TRBJ2-7, with 7 bases matching TRBD1. The origin of this receptor is a man aged 18 to 29 with type 1 diabetes. Sequencing was carried out using central memory CD4+ T cells from blood. Here the CDR3 DNA reads TGTGCCAGCAGTCGGGACAGTAGCTCCTACGAGCAGTACTTC. Residues: CASSRDSSSYEQYF.